What follows are 22 T cell receptor beta chains derived from one specimen sequenced in a study of blood T cell repertoires in COVID-19. Using immunoSEQ multiplex PCR, the repertoire was profiled, and TCRdb retains in-frame clones only, with some absent. The repertoire includes over 200,000 clones, about 90% of them detected once, and approximately 1.2% sits in the top ten. Input material: peripheral blood. The receptor source for this set is a young man with acute or convalescent COVID-19.

J is TRBJ2-2 and V is TRBV5-1; 9 bases match TRBD2. The CDR3 runs 17 residues. Germline loops: CDR1 SGHRS, CDR2 YFSETQ. V gave up 0 bases and J gave up 5 bases; unmatched junction bases: 8. In DNA form, the CDR3 reads TGCGCCAGCAGCTTGGGTCTAGCGGGGTTGTATACCGGGGAGCTGTTTTTT. It is translated as CASSLGLAGLYTGELFF.

With regard to this clone: This sample includes further DNA sequences coding for the same CDR3. J is TRBJ2-7 and V is TRBV28, with D unresolved. V lost 4 bases and J lost 3, with 4 bases in between. The germline CDR1 and CDR2 sequences are MDHEN and SYDVKM. This CDR3 is built from 11 residues. This CDR3 is CASSSFYEQYF. The CDR3 bases are TGTGCCAGCAGTTCTTTCTACGAGCAGTACTTC.

The genes are TRBV7-6 and TRBJ2-3; 7 bases match TRBD1. CDR3 length equals 15 residues. Germline V gene sequence: CDR1 SGHVS, CDR2 FNYEAQ. V gave up 2 bases and J gave up 3 bases; unmatched junction bases: 5. CDR3 DNA: TGTGCCAGCAGCTTACCCAACAGGGGTACAGATACGCAGTATTTT. It translates to CASSLPNRGTDTQYF.

V gene TRBV5-1 combines with J gene TRBJ2-2; 7 positions match TRBD1. V lost 7 bases, J lost 6 bases, and 12 bases stayed unmatched. Per germline, CDR1 SGHRS and CDR2 YFSETQ. CDR3 size: 15 residues. This CDR3 is CASGPGTERAGELFF. In DNA, the CDR3 is TGCGCCAGCGGCCCAGGGACAGAACGCGCCGGGGAGCTGTTTTTT.

The V call is TRBV30, the J call TRBJ1-1, with TRBD1 matching 7 bases. V shed 0 bases and J 10 bases; nucleotides not matched to a gene: 5. CDR1 is GTSNPN and CDR2 is SVGIG in the germline V gene (reference sequence). This CDR3 has 12 amino acids. Here the CDR3 DNA reads TGTGCCTGGAGTGTTTCCAGGGACAGAGCTTTCTTT. This sequence encodes CAWSVSRDRAFF.

The chain joins TRBV5-1 to TRBJ2-5; D is undetermined. The CDR3 loop spans 14 amino acids. Trimming took 2 bases from V and 4 from J, leaving 12 bases between them. The V gene's germline CDR1 is SGHRS and CDR2 YFSETQ. The CDR3: CASSFPGILETQYF. As DNA, the CDR3 is TGCGCCAGCAGCTTCCCGGGTATTCTAGAGACCCAGTACTTC.

This clone has only one observation. J is TRBJ1-6 and V is TRBV5-1, with D tentatively TRBD1 (6 bases). CDR3 length: 14 amino acids. V gave up 0 bases and J gave up 5 bases, with 6 bases separating them. CDR1 and CDR2 (germline): SGHRS, YFSETQ. CDR3 amino acids: CASSLAGDNSPLHF. The CDR3 coding sequence is TGCGCCAGCAGCTTGGCAGGGGATAATTCACCCCTCCACTTT.

J is TRBJ2-2 and V is TRBV10-2, with 8 bases matching TRBD2. V was pared by 6 bases and J by 4 bases, with 10 bases of the junction left unmatched. CDR1 and CDR2 from the germline V gene are WSHSY and SAAADI. This CDR3 has 16 amino acids. CDR3 bases: TGCGCCAGCAGGGGTGCGGGGGGCGGGAGCACCGGGGAGCTGTTTTTT. This translates into CASRGAGGGSTGELFF.

The chain carries TRBV5-4 and TRBJ1-6; 7 nucleotides agree with TRBD1. V shed 4 bases, J shed 8 bases, and the junction held 9 bases outside the gene matches. Germline V gene sequence: CDR1 SGHNT, CDR2 YYREEE (reference sequence). This CDR3 contains 15 residues. The CDR3 region is CASSPRQGADSPLHF. The CDR3 DNA follows: TGTGCCAGCAGCCCGAGACAGGGCGCTGATTCACCCCTCCACTTT.

The chain uses TRBV6-5 and TRBJ1-3; a possible D gene is TRBD1 (5 bases). CDR3 length equals 14 residues. Trimming stripped 10 bases from V and 0 bases from J, with 13 bases between. Germline CDR1 is MNHEY and CDR2 is SVGAGI. This CDR3 reads CATLQGASGNTIYF. In DNA form, the CDR3 reads TGTGCCACCCTCCAGGGCGCCTCTGGAAACACCATATATTTT.

This clone appeared a single time. The chain uses TRBV2 and TRBJ2-3; TRBD2 matches at 16 bases. In germline, CDR1 is SNHLY, CDR2 FYNNEI. With 6 bases clipped from V and 0 bases from J, the junction kept 9 bases outside the gene matches. This CDR3 region has 19 residues. CDR3 bases: TGTGCCAGCAGGGCGGGACTAGCGGGGGGGCCATCTAGCACAGATACGCAGTATTTT. As protein: CASRAGLAGGPSSTDTQYF. Full variable domain (remainder filled in from reference TRBV2 and TRBJ2-3): EPEVTQTPSHQVTQMGQEVILRCVPISNHLYFYWYRQILGQKVEFLVSFYNNEISEKSEIFDDQFSVERPDGSNFTLKIRSTKLEDSAMYFCASRAGLAGGPSSTDTQYFGPGTRLTVL.

This clone was seen more than once but under ten times. V is TRBV5-4 and J is TRBJ2-1; 8 nucleotides agree with TRBD2. CDR1 SGHNT and CDR2 YYREEE come from the germline V gene (reference sequence). This CDR3 has 15 residues. Germline trimming cut 1 base from V and 4 bases from J; bases unmatched to any gene: 4. CDR3 DNA sequence: TGTGCCAGCAGCTTGACTAGCGGAATATACAATGAGCAGTTCTTC. It codes for CASSLTSGIYNEQFF. The complete variable domain, with remaining parts taken from reference TRBV5-4 and TRBJ2-1, reads ETGVTQSPTHLIKTRGQQVTLRCSSQSGHNTVSWYQQALGQGPQFIFQYYREEENGRGNFPPRFSGLQFPNYSSELNVNALELDDSALYLCASSLTSGIYNEQFFGPGTRLTVL.

The J gene is TRBJ1-2, the V gene TRBV11-2; 7 nucleotides match TRBD1. V was pared by 6 bases and J by 2 bases, with 3 bases of the junction left unmatched. Germline assignment: CDR1 SGHAT and CDR2 FQNNGV. The CDR3 runs to 13 residues. CDR3 region: CASSPGGNYGYTF. The CDR3 nucleotides are TGTGCCAGCAGTCCAGGGGGAAACTATGGCTACACCTTC.

The CDR3 nucleotides read TGTGCCAGCAGCCTGACAGCCATGAACACTGAAGCTTTCTTT. Its protein is CASSLTAMNTEAFF. The chain links TRBV6-5 to TRBJ1-1; D possibly corresponds to TRBD1 (5 bases). The germline V gene has CDR1 MNHEY and CDR2 SVGAGI. The CDR3 is made up of 14 amino acids. The ends were cut back, 6 bases at V and 0 bases at J, with 11 bases in the middle.

The V and J genes are TRBV3-1 (or the pseudogene TRBV3-2) and TRBJ1-4; D perhaps matches TRBD1 (5 bases). The CDR3 has 16 amino acids. V lost 4 bases, J lost 5 bases, and 17 bases lay in between. Germline CDR1 is LGHDT and CDR2 is YNNKEL (reference sequence). The CDR3 region has the DNA TGTGCCAGCAGCCCTAATCGACAGAGCTTGAATGAAAAACTGTTTTTT. This codes for CASSPNRQSLNEKLFF.

Written as DNA, the CDR3 is TGTGCCAGCAGTTCCCCGTTCACAGATACGCAGTATTTT. This encodes CASSSPFTDTQYF. The chain uses TRBV28 and TRBJ2-3; D gene unclear. From germline, CDR1 is MDHEN and CDR2 SYDVKM. The germline V and J ends were trimmed by 4 bases and 2 bases, with 7 bases remaining between them. CDR3 length: 13 amino acids. Looking up the rest from reference TRBV28 and TRBJ2-3 gives the full variable domain: DVKVTQSSRYLVKRTGEKVFLECVQDMDHENMFWYRQDPGLGLRLIYFSYDVKMKEKGDIPEGYSVSREKKERFSLILESASTNQTSMYLCASSSPFTDTQYFGPGTRLTVL.

This clone was found a few times. This chain uses TRBV19 with TRBJ1-2; possibly TRBD1 for D (5 bases). Germline CDR1 reads LNHDA; CDR2 reads SQIVND (reference sequence). This CDR3 region has 13 residues. Trimming cost V 2 bases and J 8 bases, with 12 bases left between them. The CDR3 DNA reads as TGTGCCAGTAGTATACCCGGGACTGGGGGCTACACCTTC. The encoded protein is CASSIPGTGGYTF.

The rearrangement links TRBV12-5 to TRBJ1-4; 8 bases map to TRBD1. The junction had 3 bases not matched to a gene; V was cut back by 6 bases and J by 3 bases. Germline CDR1 LGHNT, CDR2 FRNRAP. The CDR3 is made up of 14 amino acids. The CDR3 DNA reads as TGTGCTAGTGGCCAGACAGGGGCTAATGAAAAACTGTTTTTT. This translates into CASGQTGANEKLFF. Together with reference TRBV12-5 and TRBJ1-4, the CDR3 gives the full variable domain: DARVTQTPRHKVTEMGQEVTMRCQPILGHNTVFWYRQTMMQGLELLAYFRNRAPLDDSGMPKDRFSAEMPDATLATLKIQPSEPRDSAVYFCASGQTGANEKLFFGSGTQLSVL.

CDR3 DNA sequence: TGTGCCTGGAGAGCGGGCCGGCCGACTCTAGCCAAAAACATTCAGTACTTC. Translated: CAWRAGRPTLAKNIQYF. The V gene is TRBV30, the J gene TRBJ2-4; possible D gene TRBD2, 6 bases. V was shortened by 3 bases and J by 0 bases, with 18 bases between the two germline ends. This CDR3 has 17 residues. CDR1 and CDR2 from the germline V gene are GTSNPN and SVGIG (reference sequence). Variable domain in full (rest from reference TRBV30 and TRBJ2-4): SQTIHQWPATLVQPVGSPLSLECTVEGTSNPNLYWYRQAAGRGLQLLFYSVGIGQISSEVPQNLSASRPQDRQFILSSKKLLLSDSGFYLCAWRAGRPTLAKNIQYFGAGTRLSVL.

The V call is TRBV5-4, the J call TRBJ2-6; 12 bases map to TRBD2. CDR3 length equals 17 residues. Trimming at V came to 3 bases and at J to 1 base, leaving 2 bases not matched to a gene. Germline lookup yields CDR1 SGHNT and CDR2 YYREEE (reference sequence). The CDR3 bases are TGTGCCAGCAGCTCTGGACTAGCGGGATCTGGGGCCAACGTCCTGACTTTC. It is translated as CASSSGLAGSGANVLTF.

The rearrangement links TRBV19 to TRBJ2-7; 15 bases map to TRBD2. J gave up 4 bases and V 11 bases, and 9 bases lay outside the gene matches. The CDR3 totals 15 residues. Germline V gene data show CDR1 as LNHDA and CDR2 as SQIVND (reference sequence). The CDR3 spells CAGTSGGRVIYEQYF. The CDR3 nucleotides are TGTGCCGGGACTAGCGGGGGGCGCGTCATTTACGAGCAGTACTTC. Drawing the rest from reference TRBV19 and TRBJ2-7, the complete variable domain is DGGITQSPKYLFRKEGQNVTLSCEQNLNHDAMYWYRQDPGQGLRLIYYSQIVNDFQKGDIAEGYSVSREKKESFPLTVTSAQKNPTAFYLCAGTSGGRVIYEQYFGPGTRLTVT.

V is TRBV7-5 and J is TRBJ2-1; TRBD1 is the table's D call, not checked against the DNA. TRBV7-5 is termed a pseudogene. This CDR3 contains 17 residues. CDR3 sequence (DNA): TGTGCCAGAAGCTTACGCTCCGGGACAGGGGGCAAAAATGAGCAGTTCTTC. Translated: CARSLRSGTGGKNEQFF.